This is a list of T cell receptor beta chains from one sample in a study of OX40 agonist ivuxolimab in advanced cancers. Assay used: immunoSEQ multiplex PCR; TCRdb lists only in-frame clones, some missing. The profile shows under 70,000 clones, 86% of them singletons. The starting material was CD4+ or CD8+ T cells sorted from blood, obtained in a trial of the OX40 agonist ivuxolimab. The receptors were gathered from an adult with an advanced solid tumor such as melanoma, head and neck, liver or kidney cancer. The CDR3 runs from the conserved cysteine through the conserved F or W. The D gene is left open where the match is weak. Size is omitted from some rows. Given values are once, few, many or a class for expanded clones.

clone_size j_call d_call v_call cdr3_nt cdr3_aa
. TRBJ2-7 . TRBV7-2 TGTGCCAGCAGAGACCCGACTGAGGGAGGTCGGTACGAGCAGTACTTC CASRDPTEGGRYEQYF
. TRBJ1-1 TRBD1 TRBV7-2 TGTGCCAGCGCCCTAATACAGGGGGCCACTGAAGCTTTCTTT CASALIQGATEAFF
. TRBJ2-1 TRBD2 TRBV19 TGTGCCAGTAGTAACGGACTAGCGGGGGGGCTTGAGCAGTTCTTC CASSNGLAGGLEQFF
. TRBJ1-1 . TRBV7-9 TGTGCCAGCAGCTTAACAGTGGACACTGAAGCTTTCTTT CASSLTVDTEAFF
. TRBJ2-5 . TRBV7-8 TGTGCCAGCAGCCCACGGCCGGAGGCCCAGTACTTC CASSPRPEAQYF
. TRBJ2-7 TRBD2 TRBV4-3 TGCGCCAGCAGTCGAGAGCGGGGGCACTCCTACGAGCAGTACTTC CASSRERGHSYEQYF
. TRBJ1-2 . TRBV19 TGTGCCAGTAGTCCGACCAGAAGCTATGGCTACACCTTC CASSPTRSYGYTF
once TRBJ2-7 . TRBV29-1 TGCAGCGTCCTCTCTTACGAGCAGTACTTC CSVLSYEQYF
. TRBJ1-2 . TRBV5-1 TGCGCGAGCGGTACGGACTATGGCTACACCTTC CASGTDYGYTF
. TRBJ1-2 TRBD1 TRBV6-5 TGTGCCAGCAGTTATCCCCGGGACAGGGATCGTCCGACTGGCACCTTC CASSYPRDRDRPTGTF
. TRBJ1-2 TRBD1 TRBV5-5 TGTGCCAGCAGCGGGGACAGGGTTAAGAACTATGGCTACACCTTC CASSGDRVKNYGYTF
. TRBJ1-1 . TRBV27 TGTGCCAGCAGTTTTAGTTTCAGGAACACTGAAGCTTTCTTT CASSFSFRNTEAFF
once TRBJ1-2 . TRBV7-3 TGTGCCAGCAGCTTACTCCAGGGTGATGGCTACACCTTC CASSLLQGDGYTF
. TRBJ1-4 TRBD1 TRBV7-2 TGTGCCAGCACCAAAAGAGGGGGCAAGGGTAATGAAAAACTGTTTTTT CASTKRGGKGNEKLFF
. TRBJ2-5 . TRBV23-1 TGCGCCAGCAGCCGGGGAAAGGCAGGGCGGGAGACCCAGTACTTC CASSRGKAGRETQYF
few TRBJ2-4 TRBD2 TRBV19 TGTGCCAGTAGTACCCATCGACTAGCGGGGGATGCGGCCAAAAACATTCAGTACTTC CASSTHRLAGDAAKNIQYF
. TRBJ1-4 . TRBV9 TGTGCCAGCAGCGTAGAGTGGGGGAATGAAAAACTGTTTTTT CASSVEWGNEKLFF
. TRBJ2-4 . TRBV20-1 TGCAGCGCGCAACTAGCCTCCCTACAGTACTTC CSAQLASLQYF
. TRBJ2-7 . TRBV18 TGTGCCAGCTCACAAGGACCGGACGGGGAGCAGTACTTC CASSQGPDGEQYF
. TRBJ1-6 TRBD1 TRBV29-1 TGCAGCGTTGAAGAGGGGACAGGGGGTGATTCACCCCTCCACTTT CSVEEGTGGDSPLHF
. TRBJ2-3 TRBD1 TRBV19 TGTGCCAGTAGTATAGATCGGGACAGGTGGAAGACGCAGTATTTT CASSIDRDRWKTQYF
. TRBJ2-5 . TRBV7-3 TGTGCCAGCAGCTTATACGCAGGCCATCAAGAGACCCAGTACTTC CASSLYAGHQETQYF
. TRBJ2-7 . TRBV10-3 TGTGCCATCAGTGAGAGGGGAAAGGGCTACGAGCAGTACTTC CAISERGKGYEQYF
. TRBJ2-3 . TRBV10-2 TGCGCCAGCACCGAAGGTGGTGCGGATACGCAGTATTTT CASTEGGADTQYF
. TRBJ1-1 TRBD1 TRBV29-1 TGCAGCGTTGGGGGACAGGGTGAAGCTTTCTTT CSVGGQGEAFF
. TRBJ2-6 . TRBV5-1 TGCGCCAGCAGCTTCCAGCCCGGCGCTGGGGCCAACGTCCTGACTTTC CASSFQPGAGANVLTF
once TRBJ1-2 . TRBV10-3 TGTGCCATCAGTGAGTCAGAGGGGCAGGTCTATGGCTACACCTTC CAISESEGQVYGYTF
. TRBJ2-3 TRBD2 TRBV14 TGTGCCAGCACTTCTATAGCGGGGGGAGCCACAGATACGCAGTATTTT CASTSIAGGATDTQYF
. TRBJ2-3 TRBD1 TRBV30 TGTGCCTGGCGAACGGGACAGGGGACAGATACGCAGTATTTT CAWRTGQGTDTQYF
. TRBJ1-1 . TRBV27 TGTGCCAGCAGTTTCCTGGCGGAGAACCTTGAAGCTTTCTTT CASSFLAENLEAFF
. TRBJ2-7 . TRBV7-9 TGTGCCAGCAGCTCGTGGGCAGGGACCACCTACGAGCAGTACTTC CASSSWAGTTYEQYF
. TRBJ2-3 TRBD2 TRBV10-2 TGCGCCAGCACGGCGCTAGCGGGGTTCACAGATACGCAGTATTTT CASTALAGFTDTQYF
. TRBJ2-1 . TRBV7-2 TGTGCCAGCAGCTTAGCACGTCGGATTTACAATGAGCAGTTCTTC CASSLARRIYNEQFF
. TRBJ1-3 . TRBV18 TGTGCCAGCTCACCAGACACCGGAGAAAACACCATATATTTT CASSPDTGENTIYF
. TRBJ2-5 . TRBV18 TGTGCCAGCTCACAGACAGCCCAAGAGACCCAGTACTTC CASSQTAQETQYF
. TRBJ2-6 . TRBV18 TGTGCCAGCTCAAACGGGGTACCGATCTCTGGGGCCAACGTCCTGACTTTC CASSNGVPISGANVLTF
. TRBJ1-1 TRBD1 TRBV7-9 TGTGCCAGCAGCGTTGACAGGGCACCTTTGAACACTGAAGCTTTCTTT CASSVDRAPLNTEAFF
. TRBJ1-5 TRBD1 TRBV30 TGTGCCTGGAAACAGGGGGGATCAAGCACAATCCAGCCCCAGCATTTT CAWKQGGSSTIQPQHF
few TRBJ1-4 . TRBV7-9 TGTGCCAGCATAGGGAATGAAAAACTGTTTTTT CASIGNEKLFF
. TRBJ2-2 . TRBV4-1 TGCGCCAGCAGCCAAGAAACGCTACTTACCGGGGAGCTGTTTTTT CASSQETLLTGELFF
few TRBJ2-2 . TRBV7-3 TGTGCCAGCAGCTTAACGTGGAACACCGGGGAGCTGTTTTTT CASSLTWNTGELFF
. TRBJ1-4 TRBD1 TRBV5-4 TGTGCCAGCAGCTTGCGGACAGGGGCTTATGCAACTAATGAAAAACTGTTTTTT CASSLRTGAYATNEKLFF